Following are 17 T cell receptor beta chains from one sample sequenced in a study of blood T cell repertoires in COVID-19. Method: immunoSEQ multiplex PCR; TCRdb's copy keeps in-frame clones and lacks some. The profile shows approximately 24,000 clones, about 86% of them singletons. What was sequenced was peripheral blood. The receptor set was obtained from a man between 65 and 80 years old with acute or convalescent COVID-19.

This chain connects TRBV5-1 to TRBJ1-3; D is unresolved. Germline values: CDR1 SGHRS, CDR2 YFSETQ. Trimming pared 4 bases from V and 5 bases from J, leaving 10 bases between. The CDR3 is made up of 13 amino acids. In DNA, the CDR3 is TGCGCCAGCAGCCCTGAGGTTCGAAACACCATATATTTT. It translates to CASSPEVRNTIYF. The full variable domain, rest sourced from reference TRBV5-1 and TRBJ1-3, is KAGVTQTPRYLIKTRGQQVTLSCSPISGHRSVSWYQQTPGQGLQFLFEYFSETQRNKGNFPGRFSGRQFSNSRSEMNVSTLELGDSALYLCASSPEVRNTIYFGEGSWLTVV.

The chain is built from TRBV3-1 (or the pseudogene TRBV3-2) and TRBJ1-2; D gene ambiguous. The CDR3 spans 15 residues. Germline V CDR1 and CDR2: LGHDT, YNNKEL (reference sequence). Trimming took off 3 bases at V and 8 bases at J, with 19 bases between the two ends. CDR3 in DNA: TGTGCCAGCAGCCACCTTGACGGCCGGGAGGGAGGCTACACCTTC. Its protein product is CASSHLDGREGGYTF.

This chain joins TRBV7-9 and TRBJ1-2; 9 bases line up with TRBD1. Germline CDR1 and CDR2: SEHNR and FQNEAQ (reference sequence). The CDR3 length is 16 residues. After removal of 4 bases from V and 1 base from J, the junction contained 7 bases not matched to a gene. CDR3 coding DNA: TGTGCCAGCAGCTCCCGGGACAGGGTCGGTAACTATGGCTACACCTTC. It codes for CASSSRDRVGNYGYTF.

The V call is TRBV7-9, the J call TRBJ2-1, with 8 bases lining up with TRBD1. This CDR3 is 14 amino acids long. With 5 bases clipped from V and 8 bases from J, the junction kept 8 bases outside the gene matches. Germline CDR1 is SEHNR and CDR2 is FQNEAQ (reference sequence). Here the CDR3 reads CASSPSGQEYEQFF. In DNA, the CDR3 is TGTGCCAGCAGCCCTTCGGGACAGGAATATGAGCAGTTCTTC.

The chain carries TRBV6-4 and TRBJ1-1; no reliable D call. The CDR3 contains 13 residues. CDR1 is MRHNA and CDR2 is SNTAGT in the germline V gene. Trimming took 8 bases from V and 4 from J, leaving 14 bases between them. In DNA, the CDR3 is TGTGCCAGCTACTATCCCGAGAGCACTGAAGCTTTCTTT. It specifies CASYYPESTEAFF.

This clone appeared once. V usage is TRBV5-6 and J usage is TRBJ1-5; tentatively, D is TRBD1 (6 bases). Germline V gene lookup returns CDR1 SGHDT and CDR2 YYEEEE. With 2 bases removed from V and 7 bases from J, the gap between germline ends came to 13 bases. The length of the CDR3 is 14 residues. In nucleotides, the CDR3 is TGTGCCAGCAGCTTACAGGGATTTTACCAGCCCCAGCATTTT. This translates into CASSLQGFYQPQHF.

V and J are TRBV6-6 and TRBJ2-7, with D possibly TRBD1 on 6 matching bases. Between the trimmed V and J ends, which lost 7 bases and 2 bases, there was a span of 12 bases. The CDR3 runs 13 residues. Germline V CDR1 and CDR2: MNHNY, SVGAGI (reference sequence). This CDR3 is CASINGQPYEQYF. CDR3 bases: TGTGCCAGCATCAACGGACAGCCCTACGAGCAGTACTTC.

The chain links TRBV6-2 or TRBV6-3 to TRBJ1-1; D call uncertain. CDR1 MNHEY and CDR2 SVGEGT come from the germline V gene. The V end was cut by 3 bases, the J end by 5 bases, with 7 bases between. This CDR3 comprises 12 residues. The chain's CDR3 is CASSYRRTEAFF. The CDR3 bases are TGTGCCAGCAGTTATAGGAGGACTGAAGCTTTCTTT.

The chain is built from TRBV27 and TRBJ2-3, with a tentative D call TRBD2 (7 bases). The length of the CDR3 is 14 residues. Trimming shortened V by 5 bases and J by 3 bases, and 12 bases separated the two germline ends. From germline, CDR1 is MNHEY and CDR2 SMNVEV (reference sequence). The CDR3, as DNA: TGTGCCAGCAGTCGAGGGGGAGGGACAGATACGCAGTATTTT. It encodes CASSRGGGTDTQYF.

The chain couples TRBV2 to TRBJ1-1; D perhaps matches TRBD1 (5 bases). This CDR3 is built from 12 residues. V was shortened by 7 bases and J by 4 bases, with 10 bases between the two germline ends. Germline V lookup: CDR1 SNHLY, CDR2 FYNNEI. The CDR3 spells CASKDSPTEAFF. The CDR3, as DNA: TGTGCCAGCAAAGACAGCCCCACTGAAGCTTTCTTT.

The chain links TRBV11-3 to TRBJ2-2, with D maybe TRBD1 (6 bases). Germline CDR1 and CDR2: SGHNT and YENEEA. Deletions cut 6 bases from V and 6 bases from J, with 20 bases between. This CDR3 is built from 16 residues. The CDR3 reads CASSQTGLGVPGELFF. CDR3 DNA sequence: TGTGCCAGCAGTCAGACAGGACTGGGGGTCCCCGGGGAGCTGTTTTTT.

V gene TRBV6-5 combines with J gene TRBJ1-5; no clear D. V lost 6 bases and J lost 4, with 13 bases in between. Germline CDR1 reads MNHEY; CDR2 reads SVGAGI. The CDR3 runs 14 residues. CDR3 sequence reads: CASRDRTGNQPQHF. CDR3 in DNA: TGTGCCAGCAGAGACCGGACGGGAAATCAGCCCCAGCATTTT.

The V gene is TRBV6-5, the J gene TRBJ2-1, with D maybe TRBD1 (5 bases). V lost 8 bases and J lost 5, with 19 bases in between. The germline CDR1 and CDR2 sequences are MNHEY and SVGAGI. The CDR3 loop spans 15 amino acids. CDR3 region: CASCPAQGRHNEQFF. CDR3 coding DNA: TGTGCCAGCTGCCCCGCGCAGGGTCGGCACAATGAGCAGTTCTTC.

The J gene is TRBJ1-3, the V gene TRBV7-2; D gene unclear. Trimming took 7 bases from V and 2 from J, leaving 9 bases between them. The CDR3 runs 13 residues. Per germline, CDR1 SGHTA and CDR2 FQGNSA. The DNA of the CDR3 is TGTGCCAGCACCCTAGCCGCTGGAAACACCATATATTTT. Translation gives CASTLAAGNTIYF. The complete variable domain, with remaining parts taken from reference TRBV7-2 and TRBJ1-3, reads GAGVSQSPSNKVTEKGKDVELRCDPISGHTALYWYRQSLGQGLEFLIYFQGNSAPDKSGLPSDRFSAERTGGSVSTLTIQRTQQEDSAVYLCASTLAAGNTIYFGEGSWLTVV.

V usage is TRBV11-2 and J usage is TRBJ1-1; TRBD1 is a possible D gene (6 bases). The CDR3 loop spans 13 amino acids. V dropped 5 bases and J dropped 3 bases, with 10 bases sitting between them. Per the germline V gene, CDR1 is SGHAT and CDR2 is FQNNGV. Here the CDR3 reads CASSPQGYTEAFF. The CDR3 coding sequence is TGTGCCAGCAGCCCACAGGGCTACACTGAAGCTTTCTTT.

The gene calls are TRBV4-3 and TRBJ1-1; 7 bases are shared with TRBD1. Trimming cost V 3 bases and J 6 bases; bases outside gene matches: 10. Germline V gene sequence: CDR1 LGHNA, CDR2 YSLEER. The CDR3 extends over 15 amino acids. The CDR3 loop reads CASSQQTGLLSEAFF. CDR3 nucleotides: TGCGCCAGCAGCCAGCAGACAGGGTTGCTTTCTGAAGCTTTCTTT.

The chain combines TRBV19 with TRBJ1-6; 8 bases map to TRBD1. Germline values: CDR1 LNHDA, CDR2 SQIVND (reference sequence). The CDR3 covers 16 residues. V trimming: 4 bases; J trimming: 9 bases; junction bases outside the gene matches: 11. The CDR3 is CASSTQGQATGSPLHF. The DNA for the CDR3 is TGTGCCAGTAGTACCCAGGGACAGGCGACTGGTTCACCCCTCCACTTT.